Given below is one TCR beta chain in context. Its antigen is not yet known. No qualities accompany the bases; no much larger clone lies one base away. The sample belongs to a study of shared clonotypes between healthy human individuals (TCRdb year 2020). Background for the entire study: The cohort included a few men and a couple of women between 18 and 49 years of age. For each donor, CD4 naive and CD4 memory were each given three plates, CD8 naive was given two plates, and CD8 memory was given one plate. The study deeply sequenced blood TCR repertoires of about 5 healthy adults to estimate repertoire size and the extent of clonotype sharing between individuals. Libraries were prepared and TCR repertoires were sequenced by different laboratories using diverse techniques, in order to increase sequencing depth and limit assay-specific biases. Each donor's leukapheresis produced roughly between roughly 0.85 and 10 billion PBMCs. What the research found in general, with its limitations: Only blood was sampled, and tissue TCR repertoires likely differ from those in blood. Larger estimated clonotype richness was generally found for naive subsets than for memory subsets. Across a handful of donors, around 5.4% of naive CD4, approximately 3.6% of naive CD8, about 2.3% of memory CD4, and approximately 0.4% of memory CD8 clonotypes were shared. The small number of donors limited the genetic and exposure-history diversity represented. Pairwise subsampling indicated that sequencing depth was expected to affect the degree of clonotype sharing among donors. Compared with non-shared clonotypes, the clonotypes found in all four sorted-subset donors had higher generation probabilities. Incomplete sequencing was indicated by rarefaction of sorted-subset datasets, despite the large sequencing depth.

Using the deep immunoSEQ assay, multiplex PCR amplified TCR CDR3 regions from genomic DNA. Genomic DNA extracted from each cell subset was distributed evenly over all wells of several immunoSEQ 96-well plates, and each plate served as one replicate. For sorted subsets, 150 to 200 ng genomic DNA, equal to about 30,000 T cell genomes, was loaded into each replicate PCR. Purified libraries were measured with a Qubit 3.0 fluorometer, size-checked on a Bioanalyzer 2100, and measured again with the KAPA Library Quantification kit. Every immunoSEQ 96-well plate was sequenced on a separate single-read 150-cycle Illumina NextSeq 550 flow cell. Per the source publication's procedure: Because the immunoSEQ output held only junctional sequences and lacked quality scores, the filtering could not match the filtering applied to full-length reads. To assign V/J genes and CDR3, sequences were annotated using PyIR, a Python wrapper for IgBLAST v1.9, with IMGT germline references. Reads with weak V/J assignments (E-value above 1e-6), missing CDR3, stop codons, out-of-frame junctions, or ambiguous translated residues were removed. V3J clonotypes were defined by identical inferred V gene, J gene, and CDR3 amino acid sequence. To compute the percentage overlap between repertoires, the number of shared unique clonotypes was divided by the size of the smaller repertoire. Repertoire richness was assessed with RTK rarefaction, the Chao1 estimator, and Recon v2.1 estimates of unobserved clonotypes. For all TCRbeta clonotypes obtained by the gDNA method from a few donors, generation probabilities were computed with OLGA. The table was pulled from immuneACCESS by TCRdb, which kept in-frame rearrangements only. Such tables lose some clones; where checked, under half of the loss comes from unresolved V genes, and the rest has no known cause. The DNA gave D and trimming, while V, J and clone size come from that table. The sample table records some 200,000 clones; over 85% of these occur just once. The biggest ten clones account for around 0.072% of the sample.

As encoded in the germline V gene, CDR1 is KGHSH while CDR2 is LQKENI. Taken from cysteine to phenylalanine, the CDR3 has 15 residues. Of the read, only the CDR3 DNA is kept; its 45 bases are in frame from base 1. A distance of 19 bases separates the germline ends of V and J, which lose 6 bases and 5 bases respectively. The donors were healthy, HIV-negative adults with no recently reported acute infections or vaccinations. Only Caucasian adults living in Nashville, Tennessee, USA were represented among the donors. CD4+ T cells were enriched by magnetic negative selection, after which naive cells were positively selected on CD45RA and the negative fraction was taken as the memory subset. Blood was collected by leukapheresis, and PBMCs were isolated by Ficoll-Histopaque density gradient centrifugation and then cryopreserved in liquid nitrogen vapor phase. Analytical flow cytometry was used to check the purity and quantity of each magnetically sorted T cell population. Each sorted fraction had its genomic DNA isolated and then quantified by UV absorbance on a Nanodrop 2000c.

The sequence joins TRBV18 to TRBJ2-5; the D gene is perhaps TRBD1 or TRBD2, as each covers 6 bases. This TCR came from a woman aged 30 to 39 in good health. What was sequenced was naive CD4+ T cells sorted from blood. The cell subset or site label of this sample denotes: CD45RA+ positively selected. The CDR3 region reads CASSPQPLGGETQYF. In nucleotides, the sequence is TGTGCCAGCTCCCCCCAACCGTTAGGGGGGGAGACCCAGTACTTC.